This entry lists 8 T cell receptor beta chains sequenced from one sample in a study of blood T cell repertoires in COVID-19. The data were produced by immunoSEQ multiplex PCR, yet TCRdb's version contains in-frame clones alone and is incomplete. The repertoire includes over 200,000 clones, approximately 89% of them detected once, and under 2.5% sits in the top ten. The sample consisted of PBMCs or T cells enriched from blood (not recorded which). Source of these receptors: a woman between 40 and 55 years old with acute COVID-19.

Written as DNA, the CDR3 is TGTGCCAGCAGCTTAGACGGGCAGGGGGACACTGAAGCTTTCTTT. Translation gives CASSLDGQGDTEAFF. The V call is TRBV7-9, the J call TRBJ1-1; 7 positions agree with TRBD1. V was pared by 1 base and J by 3 bases, with 5 bases of the junction left unmatched. The CDR3 loop spans 15 amino acids. CDR1 SEHNR and CDR2 FQNEAQ come from the germline V gene (reference sequence).

This clone has just one count. The gene calls are TRBV2 and TRBJ2-3; D may be TRBD2 (7 bases). The CDR3 loop spans 15 amino acids. Germline CDR1 SNHLY, CDR2 FYNNEI. V was trimmed by 6 bases and J by 2 bases, leaving 15 bases between them. The CDR3 loop is CASRGGRVTTDTQYF. Written as DNA, the CDR3 is TGTGCCAGCAGAGGGGGGAGGGTGACCACAGATACGCAGTATTTT. Complete variable domain (other parts from reference TRBV2 and TRBJ2-3): EPEVTQTPSHQVTQMGQEVILRCVPISNHLYFYWYRQILGQKVEFLVSFYNNEISEKSEIFDDQFSVERPDGSNFTLKIRSTKLEDSAMYFCASRGGRVTTDTQYFGPGTRLTVL.

The chain recombines TRBV29-1 with TRBJ2-1, with a tentative D call TRBD1 (5 bases). Germline CDR1 is SQVTM and CDR2 is ANQGSEA. V shed 1 base and J shed 2 bases, with 9 bases lying between them. The CDR3 sequence is 14 residues long. CDR3 bases: TGCAGCGTTGAAGTTCAGGGCCCCTACAATGAGCAGTTCTTC. Amino acids: CSVEVQGPYNEQFF.

The chain links TRBV29-1 to TRBJ2-7; no firm D call. The CDR3 spans 12 residues. V lost 4 bases and J lost 2, with 9 bases in between. Germline lookup yields CDR1 SQVTM and CDR2 ANQGSEA. CDR3 sequence (DNA): TGCAGCGTTGTTTACAGTCCCTACGAGCAGTACTTC. Protein: CSVVYSPYEQYF.

The J gene is TRBJ2-5, the V gene TRBV5-4; D remains ambiguous. V lost 0 bases to trimming and J lost 5 bases, with 11 bases between them. From germline, CDR1 is SGHNT and CDR2 YYREEE (reference sequence). CDR3 size: 14 residues. In DNA, the CDR3 is TGTGCCAGCAGCTTGGGGGTAACGCGGGAGACCCAGTACTTC. Translated: CASSLGVTRETQYF.

The V gene is TRBV5-8, the J gene TRBJ2-1, with 7 bases identical to TRBD2. The germline V gene has CDR1 SGHTS and CDR2 YDEGEE. The V segment lost 5 bases and the J segment 0 bases; nucleotides outside the gene matches: 8. The CDR3 runs to 16 residues. CDR3 DNA: TGTGCCAGCAGAACCGGGACTAAAAGCTCCTACAATGAGCAGTTCTTC. Translated: CASRTGTKSSYNEQFF.

The rearrangement joins TRBV7-2 to TRBJ1-1, with 9 bases aligning to TRBD1. This CDR3 region has 15 residues. CDR1 and CDR2 (germline): SGHTA, FQGNSA. Unmatched junction bases numbered 6, after V lost 6 bases and J lost 1 base. The CDR3 DNA reads TGTGCCAGCAGAGAACAGGGGGCGCGGAACACTGAAGCTTTCTTT. This codes for CASREQGARNTEAFF. The complete variable domain, with remaining parts taken from reference TRBV7-2 and TRBJ1-1, reads GAGVSQSPSNKVTEKGKDVELRCDPISGHTALYWYRQSLGQGLEFLIYFQGNSAPDKSGLPSDRFSAERTGGSVSTLTIQRTQQEDSAVYLCASREQGARNTEAFFGQGTRLTVV.

The rearrangement links TRBV9 to TRBJ1-2, with a weak D call TRBD1 (5 bases). Germline-derived CDR1 and CDR2 are SGDLS and YYNGEE. The CDR3 totals 12 residues. The V end lost 6 bases, the J end lost 7 bases, and 13 bases lay between the germline ends. The CDR3 here is CASKAGHTGYTF. DNA for the CDR3: TGTGCCAGCAAAGCGGGGCACACTGGCTACACCTTC. The full variable domain, its missing parts supplied by reference TRBV9 and TRBJ1-2, is DSGVTQTPKHLITATGQRVTLRCSPRSGDLSVYWYQQSLDQGLQFLIQYYNGEERAKGNILERFSAQQFPDLHSELNLSSLELGDSALYFCASKAGHTGYTFGSGTRLTVV.